The 14 T cell receptor beta chains given below trace back to one sample, sequenced in a study of prognosis after radiotherapy for stage I lung cancer. Genomic DNA yielded TCR beta CDR3, amplified by two-round multiplex PCR. Primers were specific to each TRBV and TRBJ gene in first-round PCR. TCRdb recomputed calls from the multiplex PCR reads with MiXCR, one row per CDR3 protein. Of around 51,000 distinct CDR3 sequences in the sample, less than 35% were seen once. The material was PBMCs, obtained before or after stereotactic body radiation therapy (not recorded which). The receptors come from a donor over 45 with non-small cell lung cancer.

Note on this clonotype: One end of the junction fails to match germline, which may point to a read error. V and J are TRBV5-1 and TRBJ2-1, with D perhaps TRBD2 (5 bases). Per the germline V gene, CDR1 is SGHRS and CDR2 is YFSETQ. CDR3 length equals 12 residues. This CDR3 reads CASSSLVNEHFF. The DNA of the CDR3 is TGCGCCAGCAGCTCACTAGTCAATGAGCATTTCTTC.

In its sample, this clonotype was seen a few times. This may be a read error: a much more frequent sequence differs by one nucleotide. V usage is TRBV6-1 and J usage is TRBJ2-1; 14 positions match TRBD2. CDR1 and CDR2 (germline): MNHNS, SASEGT. The CDR3 is 17 amino acids. J was trimmed by 7 bases and V by 5 bases; bases with no gene match: 10. This CDR3 reads CASSLFLTSGRGNEQFF. The CDR3 region has the DNA TGTGCCAGCAGTCTCTTTCTGACTAGCGGGAGGGGGAATGAGCAGTTCTTC.

This clonotype has a count of ten or more. The chain employs TRBV5-1 and TRBJ1-1, with 8 bases matching TRBD1. Germline loops: CDR1 SGHRS, CDR2 YFSETQ. This CDR3 has 15 amino acids. The ends lost 0 bases at V and 6 bases at J; junction bases unmatched: 7. CDR3 sequence reads: CASSLVQGAAPEAFF. The CDR3 DNA reads TGCGCCAGCAGCTTGGTTCAGGGGGCTGCCCCTGAAGCTTTCTTT.

This clonotype has a count of ten or more. The genes are TRBV28 and TRBJ2-7, with TRBD2 as a possible D gene (5 bases). The germline CDR1 and CDR2 sequences are MDHEN and SYDVKM. The V end was cut by 6 bases, the J end by 8 bases, with 17 bases between. CDR3 length: 13 amino acids. The CDR3, as DNA: TGTGCCAGCAGAGTAGGACTTTCAATTCAGCAGTACTTC. This translates into CASRVGLSIQQYF. The whole variable domain, remainder taken from reference TRBV28 and TRBJ2-7, is DVKVTQSSRYLVKRTGEKVFLECVQDMDHENMFWYRQDPGLGLRLIYFSYDVKMKEKGDIPEGYSVSREKKERFSLILESASTNQTSMYLCASRVGLSIQQYFGPGTRLTVT.

The sample holds many counts of this clonotype. The chain is built from TRBV6-1 and TRBJ1-1; D perhaps matches TRBD1 (6 bases). V lost 10 bases and J 1 base, leaving 13 bases between the germline ends. The CDR3 is 13 residues long. Germline assignment: CDR1 MNHNS and CDR2 SASEGT. The CDR3 protein is CATFPQGNTEAFF. CDR3 in DNA: TGTGCCACCTTTCCACAGGGGAACACTGAAGCTTTCTTT.

This clonotype was counted many times. The chain links TRBV20-1 to TRBJ2-7, with 11 bases that match TRBD1. Germline V lookup: CDR1 DFQATT, CDR2 SNEGSKA (reference sequence). This CDR3 has 11 residues. J gave up 13 bases and V 3 bases, and 5 bases lay outside the gene matches. CDR3 in amino acids: CSASRTGGQYF. In DNA, the CDR3 is TGCAGTGCTAGTAGGACAGGGGGCCAATACTTC.

This clonotype was observed at least ten times. This chain joins TRBV5-1 and TRBJ1-4; D perhaps matches TRBD1 (6 bases). Between the trimmed V and J ends, which lost 5 bases and 4 bases, there was a span of 15 bases. The CDR3 runs to 15 residues. Looked up from germline, CDR1 is SGHRS and CDR2 is YFSETQ. DNA for the CDR3: TGCGCCAGCAGAACCAGGGGACTGAGTAATGAAAAACTGTTTTTT. Its protein product is CASRTRGLSNEKLFF.

V gene TRBV20-1 combines with J gene TRBJ2-4; D not certain. Germline V gives CDR1 DFQATT, CDR2 SNEGSKA (reference sequence). Trimming shortened V by 4 bases and J by 6 bases, and 13 bases separated the two germline ends. The CDR3 totals 13 residues. CDR3: CSAIPGSPNIQYF. As DNA, the CDR3 is TGCAGTGCTATCCCCGGGTCCCCAAACATTCAGTACTTC.

This clonotype turned up a few times. A single base separates this from a much larger clone, so it may be a read error. V and J are TRBV24-1 and TRBJ2-1, with 13 positions matching TRBD2. This CDR3 region has 19 residues. Germline CDR1 is KGHDR and CDR2 is SFDVKD. The ends lost 3 bases at V and 1 base at J; junction bases unmatched: 8. The CDR3 coding sequence is TGTGCCACCAGTGATCGGACTAGCGGGAGCCCTAGATCCTACAATGAGCAGTTCTTC. This codes for CATSDRTSGSPRSYNEQFF.

This clonotype was seen only once. This may arise from a read error, as a much more abundant clone is one base away. The gene calls are TRBV10-3 and TRBJ1-5, with D perhaps matching TRBD1 (5 bases). Germline lookup yields CDR1 ENHRY and CDR2 SYGVKD. V was pared by 10 bases and J by 1 base, with 17 bases between. The CDR3 has 15 amino acids. CDR3 in amino acids: CATRVPGDSNQPQHF. Written as DNA, the CDR3 is TGTGCCACTCGGGTCCCGGGGGACAGCAATCAGCCCCAGCATTTT.

J is TRBJ2-7 and V is TRBV6-1, with 9 bases that match TRBD1. The length of the CDR3 is 14 residues. The germline gives CDR1 MNHNS, CDR2 SASEGT. With 6 bases clipped from V and 5 bases from J, the junction kept 8 bases outside the gene matches. In nucleotides, the CDR3 is TGTGCCAGCAGCTCCGGGACAGGGCTTAACGAGCAGTACTTC. This translates into CASSSGTGLNEQYF.

This clonotype has a single count. V usage is TRBV6-2 or TRBV6-3 and J usage is TRBJ2-7; D perhaps matches TRBD2 (7 bases). Per the germline V gene, CDR1 is MNHEY and CDR2 is SVGEGT. The length of the CDR3 is 16 residues. V shed 5 bases and J shed 0 bases, with 17 bases lying between them. The CDR3 protein is CASSGGGAVLSYEQYF. The CDR3 DNA follows: TGTGCCAGCAGTGGAGGGGGGGCGGTACTCTCCTACGAGCAGTACTTC.

This clonotype came up a few times. A much larger clone differs from this one at a single base, so this may be a read error. This chain connects TRBV7-8 to TRBJ2-7; D may be TRBD1 (7 bases). V was pared by 8 bases and J by 0 bases, with 14 bases between. Germline V gene data show CDR1 as SGHVS and CDR2 as FQNEAQ. The CDR3 spans 14 residues. CDR3 nucleotide sequence: TGTGCCAGCGGCGGGAACAGGGGCTCCTACGAGCAGTACTTC. Translation gives CASGGNRGSYEQYF. Drawing the rest from reference TRBV7-8 and TRBJ2-7, the complete variable domain is GAGVSQSPRYKVAKRGQDVALRCDPISGHVSLFWYQQALGQGPEFLTYFQNEAQLDKSGLPSDRFFAERPEGSVSTLKIQRTQQEDSAVYLCASGGNRGSYEQYFGPGTRLTVT.

This chain connects TRBV19 to TRBJ2-4; 11 bases are shared with TRBD2. Germline loops: CDR1 LNHDA, CDR2 SQIVND (reference sequence). V trimming: 1 base; J trimming: 13 bases; junction bases outside the gene matches: 9. This CDR3 has 15 amino acids. In nucleotides, the CDR3 is TGTGCCAGTAGTATAGGGGGACTAGCGGTAGGGCCACAGTACTTC. Protein: CASSIGGLAVGPQYF.